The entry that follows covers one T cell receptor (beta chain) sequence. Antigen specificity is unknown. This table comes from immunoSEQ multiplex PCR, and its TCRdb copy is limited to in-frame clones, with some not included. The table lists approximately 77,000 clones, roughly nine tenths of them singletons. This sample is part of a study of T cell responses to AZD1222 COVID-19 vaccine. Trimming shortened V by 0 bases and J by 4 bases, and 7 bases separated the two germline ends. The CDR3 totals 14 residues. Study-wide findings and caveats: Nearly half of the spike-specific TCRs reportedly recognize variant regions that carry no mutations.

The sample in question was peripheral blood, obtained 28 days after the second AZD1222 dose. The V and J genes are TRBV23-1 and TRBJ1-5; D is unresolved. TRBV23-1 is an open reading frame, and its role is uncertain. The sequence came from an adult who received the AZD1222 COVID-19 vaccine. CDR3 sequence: CASSQSLGNQPQHF. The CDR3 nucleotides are TGCGCCAGCAGTCAATCCTTAGGGAATCAGCCCCAGCATTTT.